This paragraph covers one T cell receptor beta chain sequence. As yet, its antigen is unknown. The data originate from a study of T cells after yellow fever vaccination. Across the whole study: SMART-Seq v4 Ultra Low Input handled preparation of low-cell-number fractions.

Study-level results: Researchers report a weaker secondary response that nonetheless peaked faster, day 5 versus 15.

Germline assignment: CDR1 MNHNY and CDR2 SVGAGI (reference sequence). The V end was cut by 2 bases, the J end by 5 bases, with 7 bases between. CDR3 length: 12 residues. UMIs were added to TCR cDNA along with a universal primer site when it was made by 5'RACE template switching. TCRdb fed the 5' RACE reads into MiXCR, producing one record per CDR3 protein. Among approximately 300,000 distinct CDR3 sequences listed, roughly 10% were seen once. This material consisted of CD4+ T cells sorted from PBMCs, taken 45 days after the yellow fever booster vaccination. The receptor was isolated from a man between 18 and 29 years old who received the YFV17D yellow fever vaccine. The genes are TRBV6-6 and TRBJ2-7; D unclear. The CDR3 protein is CASSYPRNEQYF. The CDR3 DNA is TGTGCCAGCAGTTACCCGCGGAACGAGCAGTACTTC.